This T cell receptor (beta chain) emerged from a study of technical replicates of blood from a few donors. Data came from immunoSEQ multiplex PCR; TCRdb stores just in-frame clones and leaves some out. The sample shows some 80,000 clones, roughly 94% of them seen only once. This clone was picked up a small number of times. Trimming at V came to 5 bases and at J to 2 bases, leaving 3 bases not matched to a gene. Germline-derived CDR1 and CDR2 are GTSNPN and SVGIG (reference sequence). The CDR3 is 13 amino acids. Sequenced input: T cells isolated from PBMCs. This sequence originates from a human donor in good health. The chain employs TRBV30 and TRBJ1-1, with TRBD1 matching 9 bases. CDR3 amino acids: CAWAGQGNTEAFF. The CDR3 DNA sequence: TGTGCCTGGGCGGGACAGGGAAACACTGAAGCTTTCTTT.